This T cell receptor (beta chain) was recovered during a study of cytomegalovirus exposure and HLA in healthy donors. The donors comprised healthy bone marrow donors. Note on this clone: Its antigen is not identified.

Primers included in the PCR were 60 Vbeta and 13 Jbeta primers. Profiled with immunoSEQ multiplex PCR; TCRdb holds only in-frame clones, not every one. The sample records 100,000 or so clones, around two thirds being singletons. Notes on the study in general: By a later analysis, the bulk of CMV-associated TCR beta chains appeared HLA-restricted. Researchers reported that a few CMV-associated chains were confirmed in vitro as CMV antigen-specific.

Sequencing was done on a sample of PBMCs. The source of this sequence is a young man in good health and CMV-seropositive.

This CDR3 is CASSGSGGVFSGANVLTF. CDR3 sequence (DNA): TGTGCCAGTAGTGGATCAGGGGGCGTTTTCTCTGGGGCCAACGTCCTGACTTTC. This chain joins TRBV19 and TRBJ2-6; 8 bases match TRBD1. In germline, CDR1 is LNHDA, CDR2 SQIVND (reference sequence). The trim removed 5 bases at V and 0 bases at J, leaving 9 bases unmatched. CDR3 length: 18 residues.